The 5 T cell receptor beta chains reported below all come from one sample, sequenced in a study of blood T cell repertoires in COVID-19 (dated by TCRdb to about 2020). Libraries came from the immunoSEQ multiplex PCR assay. This is the immuneACCESS table as TCRdb keeps it, with only in-frame sequences that have V and J called. A part of the clones is gone; compared with another copy, unresolved V genes explain less than half, and the rest is unexplained. The sample contains 200,000 or so clones, 86% of them found a single time. About 4.8% of the sample rests with the top ten. Sequenced input: peripheral blood. The receptors here all came from a man between 45 and 60 years old with acute or convalescent COVID-19.

The chain has TRBV5-1 and TRBJ2-7, with 8 bases matching TRBD1. J was trimmed by 5 bases and V by 4 bases; bases with no gene match: 11. The CDR3 is made up of 15 amino acids. Germline V lookup: CDR1 SGHRS, CDR2 YFSETQ. CDR3 protein: CASSPTGQGAHEQYF. The CDR3 DNA reads as TGCGCCAGCAGCCCCACAGGGCAGGGGGCTCACGAGCAGTACTTC.

Only a few counts were recorded for this clone. This rearrangement joins TRBV5-1 to TRBJ1-1, with D possibly matching TRBD1 (5 bases). Trimming pared 0 bases from V and 4 bases from J, leaving 10 bases between. This CDR3 contains 14 residues. The germline V gene encodes CDR1 SGHRS and CDR2 YFSETQ. The CDR3 coding sequence is TGCGCCAGCAGCTTGGACTGGGGGGGCACTGAAGCTTTCTTT. This gives the protein CASSLDWGGTEAFF.

The chain couples TRBV5-1 to TRBJ1-3; 7 nucleotides match TRBD1. CDR1 and CDR2 from the germline V gene are SGHRS and YFSETQ. This CDR3 is built from 15 residues. The V and J ends lost 0 bases and 5 bases, in that order; junction bases with no gene match: 5. Here the CDR3 reads CASSLEQGSRNTIYF. CDR3 in DNA: TGCGCCAGCAGCTTGGAACAGGGGTCGAGAAACACCATATATTTT.

CDR3 bases: TGTGCCAGCAGCTGGGGGGGACTCCCCACAGAAGCTTTCTTT. Protein: CASSWGGLPTEAFF. This chain joins TRBV13 and TRBJ1-1; D possibly corresponds to TRBD1 (5 bases). This CDR3 is built from 14 residues. The germline gives CDR1 PRHDT, CDR2 FYEKMQ (reference sequence). Trimming took 4 bases from V and 8 from J, leaving 17 bases between them.

V usage is TRBV6-6 and J usage is TRBJ2-7; 7 positions match TRBD1. This CDR3 comprises 17 residues. With V trimmed by 5 bases and J by 0 bases, 13 bases remained unmatched. Germline CDR1 and CDR2: MNHNY and SVGAGI (reference sequence). In DNA, the CDR3 is TGTGCCAGCAGTCCCCGGGACAGATACAAATACTCCTACGAGCAGTACTTC. Translating gives CASSPRDRYKYSYEQYF.